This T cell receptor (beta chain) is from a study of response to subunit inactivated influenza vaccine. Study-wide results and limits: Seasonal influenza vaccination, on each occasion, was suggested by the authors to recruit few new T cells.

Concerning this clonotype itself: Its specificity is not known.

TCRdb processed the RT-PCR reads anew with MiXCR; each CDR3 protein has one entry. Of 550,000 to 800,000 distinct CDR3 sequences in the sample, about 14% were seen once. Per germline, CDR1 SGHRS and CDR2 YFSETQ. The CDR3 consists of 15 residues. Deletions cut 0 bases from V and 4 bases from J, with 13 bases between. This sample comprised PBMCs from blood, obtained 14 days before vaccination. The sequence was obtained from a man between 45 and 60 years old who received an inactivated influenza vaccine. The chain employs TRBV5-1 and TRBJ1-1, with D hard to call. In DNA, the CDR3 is TGCGCCAGCAGCTTGGAGGCCTTCCGGGGCACTGAAGCTTTCTTT. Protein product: CASSLEAFRGTEAFF.